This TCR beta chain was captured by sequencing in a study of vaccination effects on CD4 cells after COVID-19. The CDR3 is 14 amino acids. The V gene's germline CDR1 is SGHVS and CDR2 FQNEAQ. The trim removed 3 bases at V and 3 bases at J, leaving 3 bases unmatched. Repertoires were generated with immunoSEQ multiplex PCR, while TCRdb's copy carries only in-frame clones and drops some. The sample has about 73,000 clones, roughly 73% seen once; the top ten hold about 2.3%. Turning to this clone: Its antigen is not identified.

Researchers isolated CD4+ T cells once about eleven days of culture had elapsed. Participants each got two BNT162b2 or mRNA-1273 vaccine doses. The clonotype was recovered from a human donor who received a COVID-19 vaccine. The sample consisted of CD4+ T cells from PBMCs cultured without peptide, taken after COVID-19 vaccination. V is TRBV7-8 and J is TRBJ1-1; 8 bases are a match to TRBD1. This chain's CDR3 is CASSLTGEYTEAFF. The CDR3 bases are TGTGCCAGCAGCTTGACAGGGGAATACACTGAAGCTTTCTTT.